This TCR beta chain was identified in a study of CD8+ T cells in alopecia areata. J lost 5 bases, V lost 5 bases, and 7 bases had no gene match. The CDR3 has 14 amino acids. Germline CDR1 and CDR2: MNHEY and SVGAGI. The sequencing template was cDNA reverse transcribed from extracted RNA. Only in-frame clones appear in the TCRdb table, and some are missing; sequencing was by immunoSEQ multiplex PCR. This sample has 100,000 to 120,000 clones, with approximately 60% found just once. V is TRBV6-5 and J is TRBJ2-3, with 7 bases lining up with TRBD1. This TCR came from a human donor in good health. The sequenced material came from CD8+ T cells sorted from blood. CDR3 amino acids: CASSADRVGDTQYF. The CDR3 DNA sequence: TGTGCCAGCAGTGCTGACAGGGTTGGAGATACGCAGTATTTT.